This record concerns one T cell receptor (beta chain) sequence. What it recognizes is unknown. Clones were sequenced by immunoSEQ multiplex PCR, and TCRdb holds only the in-frame ones, with some missing. In the table there are over 45,000 clones, 70% to 90% of which are singletons. This record belongs to a study of graft-versus-host responses after intestinal transplantation. Study at large: Transplants given to recipients were multivisceral, liver-intestinal, or isolated intestinal.

General observations from the study: Some GvH clones were seen earlier in gut or blood, suggesting intestinal origin.

This CDR3 is built from 16 residues. V shed 4 bases, J shed 3 bases, and the junction held 12 bases outside the gene matches. Germline V gene lookup returns CDR1 LNHDA and CDR2 SQIVND (reference sequence). The TCR originated in a human patient who received an intestinal transplant, so some T cells may come from the graft donor. This specimen was PBMCs, taken 26 days after transplant. This sequence joins TRBV19 and TRBJ2-7, with TRBD1 identical over 7 bases. The CDR3 region is CASSSPDRERGYEQYF. CDR3 DNA: TGTGCCAGTAGTAGTCCCGACAGGGAACGGGGCTACGAGCAGTACTTC. The whole variable domain, remainder taken from reference TRBV19 and TRBJ2-7, is DGGITQSPKYLFRKEGQNVTLSCEQNLNHDAMYWYRQDPGQGLRLIYYSQIVNDFQKGDIAEGYSVSREKKESFPLTVTSAQKNPTAFYLCASSSPDRERGYEQYFGPGTRLTVT.